Shown below are 9 T cell receptor beta chains from a single sample sequenced in a study of blood T cell repertoires in COVID-19 (TCRdb year 2020). Library generation was performed with the immunoSEQ multiplex PCR assay. Held by TCRdb, this immuneACCESS table contains in-frame sequences only and omits some clones. Under half of the omission traces to an unresolved V gene where checked; the cause of the rest is unknown. The sample records roughly 110,000 clones, roughly 84% of which are singletons. Approximately 4.1% of the sample belongs to the ten largest clones. The sample taken for sequencing was peripheral blood. The receptors shown here come from a human donor in a cohort sampled during active COVID-19.

The chain has TRBV7-2 and TRBJ2-1; no reliable D call. V lost 2 bases and J lost 6, with 5 bases in between. This CDR3 has 12 amino acids. CDR1 is SGHTA and CDR2 is FQGNSA in the germline V gene. The DNA for the CDR3 is TGTGCCAGCAGCTTAATCCTCAATGAGCAGTTCTTC. This gives the protein CASSLILNEQFF.

The CDR3: CASSSPRTSGRFTDTQYF. In nucleotides, the CDR3 is TGTGCCAGCAGCTCCCCGAGGACTAGCGGGAGGTTTACAGATACGCAGTATTTT. V usage is TRBV7-2 and J usage is TRBJ2-3, with 14 bases identical to TRBD2. Trimming at V came to 4 bases and at J to 3 bases, leaving 9 bases not matched to a gene. The germline CDR1 and CDR2 sequences are SGHTA and FQGNSA. The CDR3 sequence is 18 residues long.

This chain connects TRBV25-1 to TRBJ2-2; 7 bases agree with TRBD1. Germline assignment: CDR1 MGHDK and CDR2 SYGVNS. V lost 8 bases to trimming and J lost 6 bases; unmatched junction nucleotides: 18. The CDR3 runs to 17 residues. DNA for the CDR3: TGTGCCAGCCAAGACCCCACGAAGGGGGCGGGTGCCGGGGAGCTGTTTTTT. It encodes CASQDPTKGAGAGELFF.

The chain recombines TRBV21-1 with TRBJ2-4; the table gives TRBD2 as D, unverified against the DNA. TRBV21-1 corresponds to a pseudogene. CDR3 size: 18 residues. CDR3 amino acids: CASRRLGAPRGTKNIQYF. CDR3 nucleotide sequence: TGTGCCAGCAGGAGGCTGGGAGCACCACGGGGTACCAAAAACATTCAGTACTTC.

In this sample, this clone turned up once. The rearrangement joins TRBV7-2 to TRBJ2-5; D perhaps matches TRBD1 (6 bases). The CDR3 covers 14 residues. Trimming cost V 1 base and J 4 bases, with 10 bases left between them. Germline V lookup: CDR1 SGHTA, CDR2 FQGNSA. CDR3 amino acids: CASSLGGGRETQYF. The CDR3 DNA is TGTGCCAGCAGCTTAGGTGGGGGCCGAGAGACCCAGTACTTC.

There are a few counts of this clone. The genes are TRBV11-2 and TRBJ1-3, with TRBD1 identical over 8 bases. After removal of 4 bases from V and 3 bases from J, the junction contained 11 bases not matched to a gene. CDR1 and CDR2 from the germline V gene are SGHAT and FQNNGV. The CDR3 has 17 residues. The CDR3 sequence: CASSYAAGQADGNTIYF. The CDR3 DNA follows: TGTGCCAGCAGCTACGCGGCGGGACAGGCTGATGGAAACACCATATATTTT.

This chain joins TRBV28 and TRBJ2-7; no reliable D call. Germline CDR1 reads MDHEN; CDR2 reads SYDVKM. The V end lost 5 bases, the J end lost 7 bases, and 9 bases lay between the germline ends. This CDR3 has 11 amino acids. The CDR3 loop is CASSQPREQYF. CDR3 bases: TGTGCCAGCAGTCAACCTCGGGAGCAGTACTTC.

V and J are TRBV19 and TRBJ1-2, with 9 bases identical to TRBD1. The junction had 12 bases not matched to a gene; V was cut back by 6 bases and J by 4 bases. Germline CDR1 reads LNHDA; CDR2 reads SQIVND (reference sequence). This CDR3 has 16 residues. The DNA for the CDR3 is TGTGCCAGTAGCCGGGACAGGGTTGAATTAGGCTATGGCTACACCTTC. This translates into CASSRDRVELGYGYTF.

This clone was counted between two and nine times. V is TRBV2 and J is TRBJ1-1, with TRBD1 matching 7 bases. Germline lookup yields CDR1 SNHLY and CDR2 FYNNEI. The CDR3 extends over 13 amino acids. Germline trimming cut 5 bases from V and 5 bases from J; bases unmatched to any gene: 5. In nucleotides, the CDR3 is TGTGCCAGCAGTACCGACAGGGAAACTGAAGCTTTCTTT. Translating gives CASSTDRETEAFF.